The 24 T cell receptor beta chains below all came from one sample that was sequenced in a study of vaccination effects on CD4 cells after COVID-19. Profiled with immunoSEQ multiplex PCR; TCRdb holds only in-frame clones, not every one. The sample includes 80,000 to 95,000 clones, under 80% seen only once; the top ten take more than 0.85%. Sequencing was preceded by expansion of antigen-specific CD4+ T cells with viral peptide pools in the ViraFEST assay. When more than 9 days of culture had elapsed, CD4+ T cells were isolated. Vaccination of participants consisted of two doses of either the BNT162b2 or mRNA-1273 vaccine. For these receptors, no antigen is known. The sequences come from CD4+ T cells from PBMCs cultured with HCoV-OC43 spike peptides, collected after COVID-19 vaccination. The subset: HCoV-OC43 spike overlapping peptide pool stimulation. The source is a human donor who received a COVID-19 vaccine.

The gene calls are TRBV18 and TRBJ2-1, with D possibly TRBD2 on 7 matching bases. Germline assignment: CDR1 KGHSH and CDR2 LQKENI. The V end lost 0 bases, the J end lost 7 bases, and 16 bases lay between the germline ends. CDR3 length: 16 residues. The CDR3 loop is CASSPPGAGVANEQFF. CDR3 nucleotides: TGTGCCAGCTCACCACCGGGGGCGGGGGTAGCGAATGAGCAGTTCTTC.

The gene calls are TRBV7-8 and TRBJ1-5; D gene unclear. This CDR3 comprises 13 residues. Trimming stripped 2 bases from V and 7 bases from J, with 9 bases between. Germline CDR1 SGHVS, CDR2 FQNEAQ. The CDR3 loop reads CASSLSAGQPQHF. The CDR3 region has the DNA TGTGCCAGCAGCTTATCGGCCGGCCAGCCCCAGCATTTT.

The V call is TRBV7-2, the J call TRBJ2-6; tentative D call: TRBD1 (5 bases). Germline V gene sequence: CDR1 SGHTA, CDR2 FQGNSA. The CDR3 consists of 17 residues. The germline V and J ends were trimmed by 0 bases and 2 bases, with 11 bases remaining between them. Written as DNA, the CDR3 is TGTGCCAGCAGCTTAGCCTCCAGGGTCCCTGGGGCCAACGTCCTGACTTTC. This codes for CASSLASRVPGANVLTF.

The J gene is TRBJ2-7, the V gene TRBV7-9; 12 bases match TRBD2. The trim removed 4 bases at V and 7 bases at J, leaving 2 bases unmatched. The CDR3 has 13 residues. Germline CDR1 and CDR2: SEHNR and FQNEAQ (reference sequence). The CDR3: CASSWTSGIEQYV. The DNA of the CDR3 is TGTGCCAGCAGCTGGACTAGCGGGATTGAGCAGTACGTC.

J is TRBJ2-5 and V is TRBV18; D gene uncertain. Per germline, CDR1 KGHSH and CDR2 LQKENI. This CDR3 spans 14 amino acids. The V end was cut by 6 bases, the J end by 1 base, with 12 bases between. The CDR3 sequence: CASSGFGPQETQYF. The CDR3 DNA follows: TGTGCCAGCTCCGGCTTTGGGCCCCAAGAGACCCAGTACTTC.

The V and J genes are TRBV5-1 and TRBJ2-2; 7 bases are a match to TRBD1. This CDR3 is built from 14 residues. V dropped 7 bases and J dropped 3; count of bases not matched to a gene: 6. In germline, CDR1 is SGHRS, CDR2 YFSETQ. In nucleotides, the CDR3 is TGCGCCAGCTCGTGGGACAGACACACCGGGGAGCTGTTTTTT. Its translation: CASSWDRHTGELFF.

The sample holds one count of this clone. The V and J genes are TRBV6-5 and TRBJ2-5; 9 positions agree with TRBD2. The J segment lost 2 bases and the V segment lost 7 bases, leaving 8 bases of the junction unmatched. The CDR3 is 15 amino acids. Per germline, CDR1 MNHEY and CDR2 SVGAGI. CDR3 in DNA: TGTGCCAGCACGGGGGCTAGCGGGGCTCAAGAGACCCAGTACTTC. This gives the protein CASTGASGAQETQYF.

The chain employs TRBV7-2 and TRBJ2-1, with 7 positions matching TRBD2. Germline V CDR1 and CDR2: SGHTA, FQGNSA. The V gene end was trimmed by 5 bases and the J gene end by 5 bases; junction bases not matched to a gene: 9. The CDR3 is made up of 15 amino acids. CDR3 amino acids: CASSLFGAGDNEQFF. In nucleotides, the CDR3 is TGTGCCAGCAGCCTTTTTGGGGCGGGAGACAATGAGCAGTTCTTC.

V gene TRBV29-1 combines with J gene TRBJ1-3, with 7 bases fitting TRBD1. The germline gives CDR1 SQVTM, CDR2 ANQGSEA. There are 15 residues in the CDR3. Trimming removed 6 bases from V and 8 bases from J; junction bases left unmatched: 16. CDR3 sequence reads: CSVSDRPHGVDTIYF. CDR3 nucleotides: TGCAGCGTCTCGGACAGGCCCCACGGGGTGGACACCATATATTTT.

This chain connects TRBV6-2 or TRBV6-3 to TRBJ1-1; unclear D gene. The length of the CDR3 is 16 residues. V lost 3 bases and J lost 1, with 15 bases in between. Germline CDR1 MNHEY, CDR2 SVGEGT. Here the CDR3 reads CASSYWSVNQNTEAFF. CDR3 DNA: TGTGCCAGCAGTTATTGGTCCGTCAATCAGAACACTGAAGCTTTCTTT.

The chain joins TRBV5-4 to TRBJ2-1; 12 nucleotides agree with TRBD2. Trimming cost V 3 bases and J 4 bases; bases outside gene matches: 8. The CDR3 sequence is 17 residues long. Germline V lookup: CDR1 SGHNT, CDR2 YYREEE (reference sequence). This chain's CDR3 is CASSSSGGAVGYNEQFF. For the CDR3, the DNA is TGTGCCAGCAGCTCTAGCGGGGGGGCCGTCGGGTACAATGAGCAGTTCTTC.

CDR3 loop: CATSSRDKPYGYTF. CDR3 sequence (DNA): TGTGCCACCAGCAGCCGGGACAAACCTTATGGCTACACCTTC. V usage is TRBV24-1 and J usage is TRBJ1-2, with a tentative D call TRBD1 (6 bases). Per germline, CDR1 KGHDR and CDR2 SFDVKD. V lost 7 bases and J lost 5, with 16 bases in between. The CDR3 length is 14 residues.

This clone came up a few times. The V and J genes are TRBV7-9 and TRBJ2-6; a weak D match, TRBD2 (5 bases). Germline lookup yields CDR1 SEHNR and CDR2 FQNEAQ (reference sequence). CDR3 length: 14 amino acids. The V end was cut by 8 bases, the J end by 1 base, with 9 bases between. The CDR3: CASSEESGANVLTF. DNA for the CDR3: TGTGCCAGCTCGGAGGAATCTGGGGCCAACGTCCTGACTTTC.

This chain joins TRBV2 and TRBJ1-2; D gene ambiguous. The CDR3 runs to 14 residues. Germline assignment: CDR1 SNHLY and CDR2 FYNNEI. V was clipped by 3 bases and J by 6 bases, with 14 bases between them. CDR3 bases: TGTGCCAGCAGTGATAACACGATAGGGAATGGCTACACCTTC. Residues: CASSDNTIGNGYTF.

This chain links TRBV14 with TRBJ1-1; D unclear. The CDR3 is 12 amino acids. V lost 1 base, J lost 11 bases, and 11 bases lay in between. Germline CDR1 SGHDN, CDR2 FVKESK. CDR3 DNA sequence: TGTGCCAGCAGCCAAGTCTCAGGACGGGCTTTCTTT. It codes for CASSQVSGRAFF.

The chain is built from TRBV27 and TRBJ1-2; D is ambiguous. The CDR3 extends over 15 amino acids. V shed 1 base and J shed 2 bases, with 11 bases lying between them. Germline values: CDR1 MNHEY, CDR2 SMNVEV (reference sequence). CDR3: CASSLYSRLNYGYTF. CDR3 DNA: TGTGCCAGCAGTTTATACTCCAGACTGAACTATGGCTACACCTTC.

This clone has just one count. The chain is built from TRBV18 and TRBJ2-7, with TRBD1 matching over 8 bases. CDR3 length equals 16 residues. The V gene's germline CDR1 is KGHSH and CDR2 LQKENI. With V trimmed by 3 bases and J by 4 bases, 11 bases remained unmatched. CDR3 residues: CASSPLEGQDLYEQYV. The CDR3 DNA is TGTGCCAGCTCACCTCTAGAGGGACAGGATTTGTACGAGCAGTACGTC.

This chain uses TRBV5-1 with TRBJ2-2; D is ambiguous. Germline V lookup: CDR1 SGHRS, CDR2 YFSETQ. CDR3 length: 15 residues. V was shortened by 0 bases and J by 4 bases, with 10 bases between the two germline ends. The CDR3 coding sequence is TGCGCCAGCAGCTTGGGGTTGGTGGTCACCGGGGAGCTGTTTTTT. Protein sequence: CASSLGLVVTGELFF.

V gene TRBV10-3 combines with J gene TRBJ2-7; 8 bases line up with TRBD1. The germline gives CDR1 ENHRY, CDR2 SYGVKD. The CDR3 contains 14 residues. With V trimmed by 5 bases and J by 4 bases, 7 bases remained unmatched. The CDR3 bases are TGTGCCATCAGTCCAGGGGGCGTTCGGTACGAGCAGTACGTC. Its protein product is CAISPGGVRYEQYV.

The gene calls are TRBV6-5 and TRBJ1-5; D gene uncertain. Trimming left V 2 bases short and J 6 bases short, with 14 bases between. This CDR3 is 15 amino acids long. Per the germline V gene, CDR1 is MNHEY and CDR2 is SVGAGI. The CDR3 spells CASSYRAGGSQPQHF. Written as DNA, the CDR3 is TGTGCCAGCAGTTACCGGGCGGGAGGGAGTCAGCCCCAGCATTTT.

This clone was found a few times. The chain couples TRBV28 to TRBJ1-3; D possibly corresponds to TRBD1 (6 bases). The length of the CDR3 is 14 residues. CDR1 is MDHEN, CDR2 SYDVKM, per germline. V was clipped by 7 bases and J by 3 bases, with 13 bases between them. In nucleotides, the CDR3 is TGTGCCAGCACCCCAAGGGGGGGTGGAAACACCATATATTTT. This sequence encodes CASTPRGGGNTIYF.

V usage is TRBV2 and J usage is TRBJ2-1; D is unclear. The CDR3 contains 15 residues. The germline V gene has CDR1 SNHLY and CDR2 FYNNEI. V lost 3 bases and J lost 5, with 14 bases in between. In nucleotides, the CDR3 is TGTGCCAGCAGTGACACTTTAATCCGGAACAATGAGCAGTTCTTC. It translates to CASSDTLIRNNEQFF.

The V gene is TRBV21-1, the J gene TRBJ1-2. TRBV21-1 is described as a pseudogene. This CDR3 contains 14 residues. This CDR3 reads CASSKEAFGYGYTF. The CDR3 DNA sequence: TGTGCCAGCAGCAAAGAGGCCTTCGGCTATGGCTACACCTTC.

The chain uses TRBV24-1 and TRBJ2-3; D perhaps matches TRBD1 (6 bases). Germline values: CDR1 KGHDR, CDR2 SFDVKD. Between the trimmed V and J ends, which lost 8 bases and 6 bases, there was a span of 11 bases. The CDR3 totals 12 residues. CDR3 loop: CATKGDGDTQYF. The CDR3 DNA sequence: TGTGCCACCAAGGGGGATGGGGATACGCAGTATTTT.